The present T cell receptor beta chain was sequenced within a study of PD-L1 blockade in urothelial cancer. Study-wide background: Males with bladder-origin urothelial cancer made up about 90% of the roughly 29 patients. There were a median of approximately 130,000 T cells in blood samples.

Germline values: CDR1 SGHRS, CDR2 YFSETQ. This CDR3 is built from 15 residues. V was clipped by 4 bases and J by 5 bases, with 15 bases between them. The templates were synthetic TCR analogs, and they were spiked into each PCR. Only in-frame clones appear in the TCRdb table, and some are missing; sequencing was by immunoSEQ multiplex PCR. The data hold just under 40,000 clones, with 80% to 90% observed a single time. The J gene is TRBJ1-4, the V gene TRBV5-1; D not resolved. Material: PBMCs, obtained around atezolizumab (anti-PD-L1) treatment. The receptor was derived from a man aged 55 to 69 with urothelial cancer. The DNA for the CDR3 is TGCGCCAGCAGCACGGCCCCGACTCAGAATGAAAAACTGTTTTTT. This encodes CASSTAPTQNEKLFF. Filled out from reference TRBV5-1 and TRBJ1-4, the complete variable domain reads KAGVTQTPRYLIKTRGQQVTLSCSPISGHRSVSWYQQTPGQGLQFLFEYFSETQRNKGNFPGRFSGRQFSNSRSEMNVSTLELGDSALYLCASSTAPTQNEKLFFGSGTQLSVL.